The clone carrying this T cell receptor (beta chain) occurred once. The junction differs from germline at one of its ends, possibly a read error. The record originates from a study of cytomegalovirus exposure and HLA in healthy donors. 13 Jbeta primers and 60 Vbeta primers were used for the PCR. Libraries were prepared by immunoSEQ multiplex PCR; TCRdb keeps only in-frame clonotypes and omits some of them. The sample includes approximately 170,000 clones, less than 85% of them seen just once. CDR1 is SGHTS, CDR2 YDEGEE, per germline. The CDR3 extends over 10 amino acids. This clonotype was obtained from a boy aged 2 to 10 in good health and CMV-seronegative. Sequenced: PBMCs. The chain has TRBV5-8 and TRBJ1-1, with D possibly matching TRBD1 (6 bases). This CDR3 is CASSTYPDSF. The CDR3 bases are TGTGCCAGCAGTACCTACCCGGACAGCTTT.